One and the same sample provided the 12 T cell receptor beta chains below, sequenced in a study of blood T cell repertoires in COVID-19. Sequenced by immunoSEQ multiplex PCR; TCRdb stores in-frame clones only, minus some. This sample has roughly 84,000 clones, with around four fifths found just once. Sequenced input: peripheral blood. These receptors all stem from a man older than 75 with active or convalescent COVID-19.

As DNA, the CDR3 is TGTGCCAGTAGTATAGGCGGCAAATTTTCGACCATATATTTT. Translated, it gives CASSIGGKFSTIYF. The V gene is TRBV19, the J gene TRBJ1-3; no firm D call. CDR3 length equals 14 residues. V dropped 1 base and J dropped 10 bases, with 14 bases sitting between them. CDR1 is LNHDA, CDR2 SQIVND, per germline (reference sequence).

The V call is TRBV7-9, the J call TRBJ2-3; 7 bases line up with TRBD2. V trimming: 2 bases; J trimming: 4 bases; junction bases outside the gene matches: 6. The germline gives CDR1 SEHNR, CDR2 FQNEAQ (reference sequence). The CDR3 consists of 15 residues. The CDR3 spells CASSLLAVGADTQYF. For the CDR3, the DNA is TGTGCCAGCAGCTTACTAGCGGTGGGGGCAGATACGCAGTATTTT.

The CDR3 is CASSLGQGNTEAFF. The CDR3 coding sequence is TGTGCCAGCTCACTCGGACAGGGGAACACTGAAGCTTTCTTT. The chain links TRBV18 to TRBJ1-1; 8 bases map to TRBD1. Looked up from germline, CDR1 is KGHSH and CDR2 is LQKENI. Losses at the gene ends were 4 bases for V and 1 base for J; bases not matched to a gene: 2. The CDR3 extends over 14 amino acids.

In nucleotides, the CDR3 is TGTGCCAGCAGTTTAACTTGGTCATACACAGATACGCAGTATTTT. Protein product: CASSLTWSYTDTQYF. V and J are TRBV27 and TRBJ2-3; no definite D call. With 2 bases removed from V and 2 bases from J, the gap between germline ends came to 11 bases. The V gene's germline CDR1 is MNHEY and CDR2 SMNVEV (reference sequence). The CDR3 contains 15 residues.

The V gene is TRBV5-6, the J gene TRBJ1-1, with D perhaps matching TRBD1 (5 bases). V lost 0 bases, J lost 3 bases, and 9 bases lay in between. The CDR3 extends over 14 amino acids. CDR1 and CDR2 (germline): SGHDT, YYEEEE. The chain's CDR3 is CASSLVGVDTEAFF. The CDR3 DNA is TGTGCCAGCAGCTTGGTAGGGGTGGACACTGAAGCTTTCTTT.

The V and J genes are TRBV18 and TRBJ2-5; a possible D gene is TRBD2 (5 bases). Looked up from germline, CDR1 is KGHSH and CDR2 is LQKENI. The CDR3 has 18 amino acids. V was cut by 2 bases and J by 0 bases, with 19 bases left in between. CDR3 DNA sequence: TGTGCCAGCTCACCAAGCCAGCGGAGTAGCGCGTACCAAGAGACCCAGTACTTC. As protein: CASSPSQRSSAYQETQYF.

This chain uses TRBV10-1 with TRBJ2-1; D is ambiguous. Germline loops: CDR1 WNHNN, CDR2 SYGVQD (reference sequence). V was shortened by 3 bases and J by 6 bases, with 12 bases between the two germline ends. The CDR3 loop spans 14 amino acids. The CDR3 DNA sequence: TGCGCCAGCAGTGAACGCTCGAGGAGCAATGAGCAGTTCTTC. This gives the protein CASSERSRSNEQFF.

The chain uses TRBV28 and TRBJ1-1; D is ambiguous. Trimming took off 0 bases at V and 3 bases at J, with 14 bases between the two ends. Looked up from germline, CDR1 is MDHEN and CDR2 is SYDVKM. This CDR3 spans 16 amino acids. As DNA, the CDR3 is TGTGCCAGCAGTTTATGGGGCACTTCTGGTGACACTGAAGCTTTCTTT. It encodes CASSLWGTSGDTEAFF.

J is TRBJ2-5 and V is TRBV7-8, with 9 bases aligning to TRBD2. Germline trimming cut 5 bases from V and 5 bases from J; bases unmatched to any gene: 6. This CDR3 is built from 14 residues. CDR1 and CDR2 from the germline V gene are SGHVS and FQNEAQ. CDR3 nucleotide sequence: TGTGCCAGCAGCATAATTACTAGCGGGGAGACCCAGTACTTC. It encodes CASSIITSGETQYF.

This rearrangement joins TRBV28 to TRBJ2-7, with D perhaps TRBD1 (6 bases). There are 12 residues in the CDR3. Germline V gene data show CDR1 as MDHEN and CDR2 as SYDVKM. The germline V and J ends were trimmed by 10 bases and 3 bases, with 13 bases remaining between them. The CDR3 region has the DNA TGTGCCACCGGTGACAGGATCTACGAGCAGTACGTC. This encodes CATGDRIYEQYV.

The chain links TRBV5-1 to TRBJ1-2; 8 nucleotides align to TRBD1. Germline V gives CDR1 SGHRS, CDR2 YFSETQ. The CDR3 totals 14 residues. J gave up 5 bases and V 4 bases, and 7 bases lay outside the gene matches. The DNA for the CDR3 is TGCGCCAGCAGCGACTCCGGGACAGGTTATGGCTACACCTTC. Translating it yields CASSDSGTGYGYTF.

The CDR3 sequence: CASSNTAGNEKLFF. The CDR3 DNA is TGTGCCAGCAGTAACACCGCTGGTAATGAAAAACTGTTTTTT. This chain joins TRBV2 and TRBJ1-4; D is undetermined. The germline V gene encodes CDR1 SNHLY and CDR2 FYNNEI. The CDR3 has 14 amino acids. The germline V and J ends were trimmed by 5 bases and 4 bases, with 11 bases remaining between them.